The sequence of this T cell receptor beta chain was determined in a study of T cells in localized non-small cell lung cancer. V lost 5 bases, J lost 1 base, and 18 bases lay in between. The V gene's germline CDR1 is MNHEY and CDR2 SMNVEV (reference sequence). The CDR3 extends over 17 amino acids. Study outcomes and limitations: Heterogeneity remains possible because sequencing was limited to only one tumor region. Tumor showed lower T cell clonality than uninvolved adjacent lung, where it was highest. Overall survival was longer when the density of T cells in the blood was higher. Appearing in adjacent lung were a median roughly 60 of the top 100 tumor clones.

With regard to this clone: Its antigen is still unknown.

Repertoires were generated with immunoSEQ multiplex PCR, while TCRdb's copy carries only in-frame clones and drops some. Of more than 35,000 clones in the sample, around 94% were seen once. The sample here was peripheral blood, taken before any cancer treatment. The chain carries TRBV27 and TRBJ1-5; tentative D call: TRBD1 (5 bases). This TCR derives from a female donor aged 60 or older with stage I lung adenocarcinoma. CDR3 sequence: CASSPYLQGGSNQPQHF. The DNA of the CDR3 is TGTGCCAGCAGTCCTTACCTCCAGGGAGGGAGCAATCAGCCCCAGCATTTT.